Listed below are T cell receptor beta chains from one sample, sequenced in a study of tumor-infiltrating lymphocytes in localized non-small cell lung cancer. Sequencing was performed with immunoSEQ multiplex PCR; in TCRdb, only in-frame clones are kept and a portion is missing. In the table there are fewer than 15,000 clones, 66% of which are singletons. Sequencing was carried out using lung tumor tissue. The receptors stem from a human donor with non-small cell lung cancer. CDR3s include the opening cysteine and the closing phenylalanine or tryptophan. A D gene is named only where the DNA matches it firmly. Expanded clones are given a class, and other clones once, few, many or no size at all.

J gene: TRBJ2-1
D gene: -
V gene: TRBV5-4
clone size: -
CDR3 protein: CASSLNLVGFHNEQFF
CDR3 DNA: TGTGCCAGCAGCTTGAATTTAGTGGGGTTTCACAATGAGCAGTTCTTC

J gene: TRBJ2-6
D gene: -
V gene: TRBV11-2
clone size: -
CDR3 protein: CASSSSRVPGANVLTF
CDR3 DNA: TGTGCCAGCAGTTCAAGCAGGGTGCCTGGGGCCAACGTCCTGACTTTC

J gene: TRBJ2-4
D gene: -
V gene: TRBV7-9
clone size: -
CDR3 protein: CASIQLAKNIQYF
CDR3 DNA: TGTGCCAGCATCCAACTAGCCAAAAACATTCAGTACTTC

J gene: TRBJ2-5
D gene: -
V gene: TRBV5-1
clone size: -
CDR3 protein: CASSLQGPQETQYF
CDR3 DNA: TGCGCCAGCAGCTTGCAGGGTCCCCAAGAGACCCAGTACTTC

J gene: TRBJ1-5
D gene: TRBD1
V gene: TRBV6-6
clone size: -
CDR3 protein: CASSYSRDSPHHF
CDR3 DNA: TGTGCCAGCAGTTACTCGAGGGACAGCCCTCATCATTTT

J gene: TRBJ2-7
D gene: TRBD1
V gene: TRBV5-1
clone size: -
CDR3 protein: CASSLEDRPYEQYF
CDR3 DNA: TGCGCCAGCAGCTTGGAGGACAGGCCCTACGAGCAGTACTTC

J gene: TRBJ2-6
D gene: -
V gene: TRBV15
clone size: -
CDR3 protein: CATSRGTDSGANVLTF
CDR3 DNA: TGTGCCACCAGCAGAGGGACGGACTCTGGGGCCAACGTCCTGACTTTC

J gene: TRBJ1-1
D gene: -
V gene: TRBV19
clone size: -
CDR3 protein: CASSIGERRAFF
CDR3 DNA: TGTGCCAGTAGTATAGGAGAAAGAAGGGCTTTCTTT

J gene: TRBJ1-5
D gene: -
V gene: TRBV6-5
clone size: -
CDR3 protein: CASRLGSYSNQPQHF
CDR3 DNA: TGTGCCAGCAGACTGGGGTCATATAGCAATCAGCCCCAGCATTTT

J gene: TRBJ1-2
D gene: -
V gene: TRBV5-1
clone size: -
CDR3 protein: CASSLDRKIYGYTF
CDR3 DNA: TGCGCCAGCAGCTTGGACCGCAAAATCTATGGCTACACCTTC

J gene: TRBJ2-6
D gene: TRBD2
V gene: TRBV2
clone size: few
CDR3 protein: CASSDLGGAGANVLTF
CDR3 DNA: TGTGCCAGCAGTGATCTCGGGGGGGCTGGGGCCAACGTCCTGACTTTC

J gene: TRBJ2-5
D gene: -
V gene: TRBV18
clone size: -
CDR3 protein: CASSPGGRGGETQYF
CDR3 DNA: TGTGCCAGCTCACCGGGCGGCAGGGGAGGAGAGACCCAGTACTTC

J gene: TRBJ2-1
D gene: TRBD2
V gene: TRBV11-2
clone size: -
CDR3 protein: CASSAGTINEQFF
CDR3 DNA: TGTGCCAGCAGCGCTGGGACTATCAATGAGCAGTTCTTC

J gene: TRBJ2-5
D gene: -
V gene: TRBV9
clone size: -
CDR3 protein: CASSRWTAPQETQYF
CDR3 DNA: TGTGCCAGCAGCCGGTGGACGGCGCCCCAAGAGACCCAGTACTTC

J gene: TRBJ2-1
D gene: -
V gene: TRBV2
clone size: -
CDR3 protein: CASRLQGLEGEQFF
CDR3 DNA: TGTGCCAGCAGACTACAGGGTTTGGAGGGTGAGCAGTTCTTC

J gene: TRBJ2-7
D gene: -
V gene: TRBV27
clone size: -
CDR3 protein: CASSPGTFLGGEQYF
CDR3 DNA: TGTGCCAGCAGTCCCGGGACGTTCCTCGGGGGCGAGCAGTACTTC

J gene: TRBJ2-2
D gene: -
V gene: TRBV27
clone size: -
CDR3 protein: CASSPTGTALNTGELFF
CDR3 DNA: TGTGCCAGCAGTCCTACCGGGACTGCCCTTAACACCGGGGAGCTGTTTTTT

J gene: TRBJ1-2
D gene: -
V gene: TRBV18
clone size: few
CDR3 protein: CASSGSNYGYTF
CDR3 DNA: TGTGCCAGCTCAGGGTCTAACTATGGCTACACCTTC

J gene: TRBJ2-7
D gene: -
V gene: TRBV2
clone size: -
CDR3 protein: CASTEDSRKQYF
CDR3 DNA: TGTGCCAGCACCGAGGACAGCCGGAAGCAGTACTTC

J gene: TRBJ1-1
D gene: -
V gene: TRBV4-1
clone size: few
CDR3 protein: CASSLRQSMMNTEAFF
CDR3 DNA: TGCGCCAGCAGCCTCCGACAGAGTATGATGAACACTGAAGCTTTCTTT

J gene: TRBJ2-5
D gene: TRBD1
V gene: TRBV30
clone size: -
CDR3 protein: CAWSADPGGTQYF
CDR3 DNA: TGTGCCTGGAGTGCGGACCCAGGGGGGACCCAGTACTTC

J gene: TRBJ1-2
D gene: TRBD1
V gene: TRBV19
clone size: -
CDR3 protein: CASSIAEDRVFGYTF
CDR3 DNA: TGTGCCAGTAGTATAGCTGAAGACAGGGTGTTTGGCTACACCTTC

J gene: TRBJ1-5
D gene: -
V gene: TRBV30
clone size: -
CDR3 protein: CAWSVAGNQPQHF
CDR3 DNA: TGTGCCTGGAGTGTCGCGGGCAATCAGCCCCAGCATTTT

J gene: TRBJ2-7
D gene: -
V gene: TRBV9
clone size: -
CDR3 protein: CASSVGGPGRFSYEQYF
CDR3 DNA: TGTGCCAGCAGCGTAGGAGGTCCAGGGAGGTTTTCCTACGAGCAGTACTTC

J gene: TRBJ2-4
D gene: -
V gene: TRBV30
clone size: medium-sized
CDR3 protein: CAWSGYIQYF
CDR3 DNA: TGTGCCTGGAGCGGTTACATTCAGTACTTC

J gene: TRBJ2-6
D gene: TRBD1
V gene: TRBV30
clone size: -
CDR3 protein: CAWRGTGGRLTGANVLTF
CDR3 DNA: TGTGCCTGGAGAGGGACAGGGGGTCGTCTAACTGGGGCCAACGTCCTGACTTTC

J gene: TRBJ2-7
D gene: TRBD2
V gene: TRBV5-1
clone size: -
CDR3 protein: CASSLIAGYTYEQYF
CDR3 DNA: TGCGCCAGCAGCTTGATAGCGGGCTATACCTACGAGCAGTACTTC

J gene: TRBJ2-5
D gene: -
V gene: TRBV2
clone size: -
CDR3 protein: CASSQQGAGETQYF
CDR3 DNA: TGTGCCAGCTCCCAACAGGGAGCAGGGGAGACCCAGTACTTC

J gene: TRBJ2-3
D gene: TRBD1
V gene: TRBV18
clone size: once
CDR3 protein: CASSRDSLTDTQYF
CDR3 DNA: TGTGCCAGCTCCCGGGACAGCCTCACAGATACGCAGTATTTT

J gene: TRBJ2-1
D gene: -
V gene: TRBV2
clone size: few
CDR3 protein: CASRQEGALPYNEQFF
CDR3 DNA: TGTGCCAGCCGCCAGGAGGGGGCGCTTCCCTACAATGAGCAGTTCTTC

J gene: TRBJ2-3
D gene: -
V gene: TRBV11-2
clone size: -
CDR3 protein: CASSLDWRDTDTQYF
CDR3 DNA: TGTGCCAGCAGCTTAGATTGGCGGGACACAGATACGCAGTATTTT

J gene: TRBJ1-2
D gene: -
V gene: TRBV5-1
clone size: -
CDR3 protein: CASSLAGGADATF
CDR3 DNA: TGCGCCAGCAGCTTGGCAGGCGGCGCCGATGCCACCTTC

J gene: TRBJ1-1
D gene: -
V gene: TRBV2
clone size: -
CDR3 protein: CASKEGANTEAFF
CDR3 DNA: TGTGCCAGCAAAGAAGGCGCGAACACTGAAGCTTTCTTT

J gene: TRBJ2-3
D gene: -
V gene: TRBV18
clone size: -
CDR3 protein: CASSPRGDRSTDTQYF
CDR3 DNA: TGTGCCAGCTCACCACGGGGGGACAGAAGCACAGATACGCAGTATTTT

J gene: TRBJ1-1
D gene: -
V gene: TRBV15
clone size: -
CDR3 protein: CATSRLQGDTEAFF
CDR3 DNA: TGTGCCACCAGCAGACTACAAGGGGACACTGAAGCTTTCTTT

J gene: TRBJ2-3
D gene: TRBD2
V gene: TRBV5-4
clone size: -
CDR3 protein: CASSWLAGADTQYF
CDR3 DNA: TGTGCCAGCAGCTGGCTAGCGGGAGCGGATACGCAGTATTTT

J gene: TRBJ1-2
D gene: -
V gene: TRBV5-1
clone size: few
CDR3 protein: CASSSGPTSGYTF
CDR3 DNA: TGCGCCAGCAGCTCAGGACCGACTAGTGGCTACACCTTC

J gene: TRBJ2-3
D gene: -
V gene: TRBV5-5
clone size: -
CDR3 protein: CASSDAVWVTDTQYF
CDR3 DNA: TGTGCCAGCAGTGACGCAGTATGGGTCACAGATACGCAGTATTTT

J gene: TRBJ1-2
D gene: -
V gene: TRBV10-3
clone size: -
CDR3 protein: CAISGDSPGILGYTF
CDR3 DNA: TGTGCCATCAGTGGAGACAGCCCCGGAATTTTGGGCTACACCTTC

J gene: TRBJ2-2
D gene: TRBD1
V gene: TRBV7-9
clone size: -
CDR3 protein: CATDTAGTGELGTGELFF
CDR3 DNA: TGTGCCACCGACACCGCCGGGACAGGGGAATTAGGAACCGGGGAGCTGTTTTTT

J gene: TRBJ1-3
D gene: -
V gene: TRBV30
clone size: few
CDR3 protein: CAWKRGRIPGNTIYF
CDR3 DNA: TGTGCCTGGAAGAGAGGGAGGATTCCAGGAAACACCATATATTTT

J gene: TRBJ1-4
D gene: TRBD1
V gene: TRBV6-5
clone size: -
CDR3 protein: CASSDRVENEKLFF
CDR3 DNA: TGTGCCAGCAGCGACAGGGTTGAAAATGAAAAACTGTTTTTT

J gene: TRBJ2-3
D gene: TRBD2
V gene: TRBV29-1
clone size: -
CDR3 protein: CSVGGIGGFSDTQYF
CDR3 DNA: TGCAGCGTGGGGGGGATAGGAGGTTTTTCAGATACGCAGTATTTT

J gene: TRBJ2-1
D gene: -
V gene: TRBV7-2
clone size: -
CDR3 protein: CASSLEFSSYNEQFF
CDR3 DNA: TGTGCCAGCAGCTTAGAGTTTAGCTCCTACAATGAGCAGTTCTTC

J gene: TRBJ1-1
D gene: -
V gene: TRBV5-1
clone size: -
CDR3 protein: CASSLAGGTNTEAFF
CDR3 DNA: TGCGCCAGCAGCTTGGCGGGGGGGACGAACACTGAAGCTTTCTTT

J gene: TRBJ1-2
D gene: TRBD1
V gene: TRBV2
clone size: -
CDR3 protein: CASSLDRGGYTF
CDR3 DNA: TGTGCCAGCAGTCTGGACAGGGGTGGCTACACCTTC

J gene: TRBJ2-4
D gene: TRBD2
V gene: TRBV20-1
clone size: once
CDR3 protein: CSARVGRVKFF
CDR3 DNA: TGCAGTGCTAGAGTGGGGAGGGTTAAATTCTTC

J gene: TRBJ2-3
D gene: -
V gene: TRBV2
clone size: -
CDR3 protein: CASREFFTDTQYF
CDR3 DNA: TGTGCCAGCAGGGAATTCTTCACAGATACGCAGTATTTT

J gene: TRBJ2-3
D gene: -
V gene: TRBV18
clone size: -
CDR3 protein: CASSPLVQGSTDTQYF
CDR3 DNA: TGTGCCAGCTCACCACTCGTCCAGGGAAGCACAGATACGCAGTATTTT

J gene: TRBJ2-3
D gene: TRBD1
V gene: TRBV2
clone size: -
CDR3 protein: CASSYDRVRTDTQYF
CDR3 DNA: TGTGCCAGCAGTTACGACAGGGTTAGGACAGATACGCAGTATTTT